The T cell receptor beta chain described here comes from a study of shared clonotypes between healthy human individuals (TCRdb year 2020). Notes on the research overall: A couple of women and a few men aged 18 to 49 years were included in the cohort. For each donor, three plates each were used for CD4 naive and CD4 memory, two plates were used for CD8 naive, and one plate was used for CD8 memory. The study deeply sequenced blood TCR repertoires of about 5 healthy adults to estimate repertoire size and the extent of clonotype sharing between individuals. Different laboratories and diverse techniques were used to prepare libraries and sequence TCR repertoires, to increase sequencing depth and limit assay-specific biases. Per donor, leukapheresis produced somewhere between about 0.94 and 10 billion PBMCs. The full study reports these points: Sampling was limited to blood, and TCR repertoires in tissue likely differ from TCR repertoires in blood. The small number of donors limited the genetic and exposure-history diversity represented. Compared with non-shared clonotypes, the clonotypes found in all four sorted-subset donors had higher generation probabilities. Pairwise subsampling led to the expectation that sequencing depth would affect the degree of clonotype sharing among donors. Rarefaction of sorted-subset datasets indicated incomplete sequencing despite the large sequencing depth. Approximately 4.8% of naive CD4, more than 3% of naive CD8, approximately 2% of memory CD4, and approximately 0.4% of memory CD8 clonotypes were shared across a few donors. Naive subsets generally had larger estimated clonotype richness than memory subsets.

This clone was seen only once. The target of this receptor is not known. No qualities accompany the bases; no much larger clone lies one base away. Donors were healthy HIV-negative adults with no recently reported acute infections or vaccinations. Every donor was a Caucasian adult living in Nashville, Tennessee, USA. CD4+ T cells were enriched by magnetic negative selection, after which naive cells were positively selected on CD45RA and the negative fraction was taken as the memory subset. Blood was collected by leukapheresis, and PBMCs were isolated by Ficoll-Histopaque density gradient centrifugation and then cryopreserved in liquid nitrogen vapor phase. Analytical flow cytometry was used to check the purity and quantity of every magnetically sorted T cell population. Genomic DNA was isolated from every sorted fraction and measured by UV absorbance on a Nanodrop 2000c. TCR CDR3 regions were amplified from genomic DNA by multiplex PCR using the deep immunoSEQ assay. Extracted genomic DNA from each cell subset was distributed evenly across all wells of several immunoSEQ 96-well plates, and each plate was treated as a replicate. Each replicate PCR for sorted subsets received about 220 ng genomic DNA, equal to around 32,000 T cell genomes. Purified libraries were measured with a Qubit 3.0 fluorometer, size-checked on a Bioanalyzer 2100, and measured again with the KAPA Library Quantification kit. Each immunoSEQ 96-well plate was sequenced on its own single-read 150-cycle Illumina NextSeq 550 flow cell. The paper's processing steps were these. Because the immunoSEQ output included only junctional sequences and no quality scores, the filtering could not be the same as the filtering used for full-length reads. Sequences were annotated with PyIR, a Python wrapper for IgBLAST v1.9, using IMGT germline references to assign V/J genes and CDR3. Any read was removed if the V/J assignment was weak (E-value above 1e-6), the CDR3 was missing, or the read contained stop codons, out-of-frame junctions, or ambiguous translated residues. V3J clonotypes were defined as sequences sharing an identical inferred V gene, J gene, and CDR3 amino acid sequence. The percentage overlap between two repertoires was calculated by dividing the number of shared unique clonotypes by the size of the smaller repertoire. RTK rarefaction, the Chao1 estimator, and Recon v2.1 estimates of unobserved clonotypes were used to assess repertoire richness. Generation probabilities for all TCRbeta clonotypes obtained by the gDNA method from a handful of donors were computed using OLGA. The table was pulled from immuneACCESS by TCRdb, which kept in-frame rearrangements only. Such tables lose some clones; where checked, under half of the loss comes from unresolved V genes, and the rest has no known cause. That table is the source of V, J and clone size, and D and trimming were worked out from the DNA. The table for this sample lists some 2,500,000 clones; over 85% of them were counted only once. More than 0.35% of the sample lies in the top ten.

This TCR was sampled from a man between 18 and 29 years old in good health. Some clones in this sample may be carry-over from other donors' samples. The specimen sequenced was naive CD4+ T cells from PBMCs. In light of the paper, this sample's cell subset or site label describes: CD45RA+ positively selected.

The bases are TGTGCCAGCAAAACAGGACAGATCAATCAGCCCCAGCATTTT. This sequence encodes CASKTGQINQPQHF. The receptor chain draws on TRBV6-1 and TRBJ1-5; TRBD1 is a possible D gene, resting on 6 matching bases. The V end loses 7 bases and the J end loses 3 bases, and a stretch of 13 bases separates them. Sequences MNHNS (CDR1) and SASEGT (CDR2) are obtained from the germline V gene. The CDR3 contains 14 residues, cysteine and phenylalanine counted. Only CDR3 DNA is held: 42 bases, read in frame from base 1.